One and the same sample provided the 10 T cell receptor beta chains below, sequenced in a study of blood T cell repertoires in COVID-19. Sequencing was performed with immunoSEQ multiplex PCR; in TCRdb, only in-frame clones are kept and a portion is missing. The sample has some 150,000 clones, 65% to 85% seen once. The sequenced sample consisted of peripheral blood. These receptors came from a man in his 60s with active or convalescent COVID-19.

This clone was seen only a few times. Other DNA sequences of this sample code for an identical CDR3. V usage is TRBV7-2 and J usage is TRBJ2-7; TRBD2 matches 7 bases. The CDR3 sequence is 13 residues long. Germline trimming cut 0 bases from V and 5 bases from J; bases unmatched to any gene: 1. In germline, CDR1 is SGHTA, CDR2 FQGNSA. CDR3 residues: CASSLAGGNEQYF. Written as DNA, the CDR3 is TGTGCCAGCAGCTTAGCGGGAGGGAACGAGCAGTACTTC.

Details on this clone: Other DNA sequences in this sample translate to the same CDR3. The chain joins TRBV7-8 to TRBJ2-5, with unresolved D. The CDR3 has 13 residues. Germline CDR1 is SGHVS and CDR2 is FQNEAQ. Deletions cut 1 base from V and 4 bases from J, with 7 bases between. The CDR3 region is CASSLERGETQYF. CDR3 DNA: TGTGCCAGCAGCTTAGAACGCGGAGAGACCCAGTACTTC. The full variable domain, with the rest looked up from reference TRBV7-8 and TRBJ2-5, is GAGVSQSPRYKVAKRGQDVALRCDPISGHVSLFWYQQALGQGPEFLTYFQNEAQLDKSGLPSDRFFAERPEGSVSTLKIQRTQQEDSAVYLCASSLERGETQYFGPGTRLLVL.

The gene calls are TRBV5-1 and TRBJ2-7; 11 positions agree with TRBD2. The CDR3 consists of 15 residues. The ends lost 5 bases at V and 3 bases at J; junction bases unmatched: 7. From germline, CDR1 is SGHRS and CDR2 YFSETQ. CDR3: CASSVLAGGNYEQYF. The CDR3 DNA sequence: TGCGCCAGCAGTGTTCTAGCGGGGGGAAACTACGAGCAGTACTTC.

This chain uses TRBV24-1 with TRBJ2-1; maybe TRBD2 (6 bases). The CDR3 consists of 16 residues. Germline CDR1 reads KGHDR; CDR2 reads SFDVKD. V lost 1 base and J 8 bases, leaving 17 bases between the germline ends. The CDR3 DNA follows: TGTGCCACCAGTGATTTTGGAGGGTTGACCCCCGATGAGCAGTTCTTC. Amino acids: CATSDFGGLTPDEQFF.

The chain carries TRBV7-9 and TRBJ2-7, with 7 positions matching TRBD1. V was pared by 5 bases and J by 1 base, with 5 bases of the junction left unmatched. The CDR3 has 14 amino acids. Per the germline V gene, CDR1 is SEHNR and CDR2 is FQNEAQ (reference sequence). CDR3 sequence (DNA): TGTGCCAGCAGCGACCCAGGGGGTTCCTACGAGCAGTACTTC. This gives the protein CASSDPGGSYEQYF.

This chain links TRBV6-5 with TRBJ1-3; D remains ambiguous. The CDR3 totals 15 residues. The V and J ends lost 4 bases and 0 bases respectively, with 10 bases between them. Germline CDR1 MNHEY, CDR2 SVGAGI. The CDR3 DNA follows: TGTGCCAGCAGTTCACACCAGGTCTCTGGAAACACCATATATTTT. It translates to CASSSHQVSGNTIYF.

The chain recombines TRBV12-5 with TRBJ2-1; D is possibly TRBD2 (5 bases). Looked up from germline, CDR1 is LGHNT and CDR2 is FRNRAP. Trimming took 3 bases from V and 4 from J, leaving 10 bases between them. This CDR3 has 14 amino acids. CDR3 nucleotides: TGTGCTAGTGGTTTACTAGAAAGGTACAATGAGCAGTTCTTC. This translates into CASGLLERYNEQFF.

The rearrangement joins TRBV5-5 to TRBJ2-1, with D possibly being TRBD2 (6 bases). The CDR3 consists of 16 residues. Germline lookup yields CDR1 SGHKS and CDR2 YYEKEE (reference sequence). Trimming shortened V by 0 bases and J by 3 bases, and 13 bases separated the two germline ends. This chain's CDR3 is CASSLVAGRLYNEQFF. CDR3 nucleotides: TGTGCCAGCAGCTTGGTGGCGGGGCGTCTCTACAATGAGCAGTTCTTC.

The V gene is TRBV12-3 or TRBV12-4, the J gene TRBJ2-7; D might be TRBD2 (6 bases). Trimming stripped 7 bases from V and 8 bases from J, with 15 bases between. This CDR3 is built from 12 residues. The CDR3 region has the DNA TGTGCCAGCACCCGCGGAGGGTGGCAGCAGTACTTC. Its translation is CASTRGGWQQYF.

The chain carries TRBV7-9 and TRBJ2-1, with TRBD1 matching over 10 bases. This CDR3 is built from 15 residues. Per germline, CDR1 SEHNR and CDR2 FQNEAQ (reference sequence). V lost 2 bases and J lost 5; bases outside the gene matches: 3. CDR3 in amino acids: CASSLLGTGDNEQFF. The DNA for the CDR3 is TGTGCCAGCAGCTTATTAGGGACAGGGGACAATGAGCAGTTCTTC.